This T cell receptor beta chain was sequenced during a study of tumor-infiltrating lymphocytes in oesophageal squamous cell carcinoma. TCRdb reprocessed the PCR reads via MiXCR and lists one record per CDR3 protein. The table has about 12,000 distinct CDR3 sequences, 55% to 65% seen once. The CDR3 contains 14 residues. J gave up 8 bases and V 4 bases, and 6 bases lay outside the gene matches. This clonotype turned up a few times. The sample consisted of esophageal tumor tissue. The receptor was derived from a female donor with esophageal squamous cell carcinoma. The chain carries TRBV12-3 or TRBV12-4 and TRBJ2-1; 9 bases line up with TRBD1. The CDR3 loop reads CASSYRQGGDEQFF. Here the CDR3 DNA reads TGTGCCAGCAGTTATAGACAGGGGGGTGATGAGCAGTTCTTC.